The 2 T cell receptor beta chains listed next were all sequenced from one sample in a study of T-cell reconstitution after alpha-beta-depleted transplantation in children. Using unique molecular identifiers, the investigators prepared the TCRbeta library. Each CDR3 protein is one row after TCRdb ran MiXCR on the PCR reads. The table includes hundreds of thousands of distinct CDR3 sequences, approximately 8.9% detected once. The starting material was PBMCs, mostly from graft donor cells, obtained 180 days after TCRalphabeta/CD19-depleted stem cell transplant. The receptors were sampled from a male patient aged 10 to 17 who had a stem cell transplant for acute lymphoblastic leukemia, so the T cells may come from the graft donor.

This clonotype was seen repeatedly, ten times or more. This rearrangement joins TRBV20-1 to TRBJ2-2; possibly TRBD1 for D (6 bases). V lost 1 base, J lost 2 bases, and 14 bases lay in between. The CDR3 contains 16 residues. Germline lookup yields CDR1 DFQATT and CDR2 SNEGSKA (reference sequence). The DNA for the CDR3 is TGCAGTGCTAGAGCCCCGGGACACCCTAACACCGGGGAGCTGTTTTTT. It specifies CSARAPGHPNTGELFF.

This clonotype has a count of ten or more. The chain carries TRBV18 and TRBJ2-7; D remains ambiguous. There are 15 residues in the CDR3. Germline values: CDR1 KGHSH, CDR2 LQKENI. Trimming pared 0 bases from V and 5 bases from J, leaving 14 bases between. CDR3 loop: CASSPPSKGIHEQYF. The CDR3 nucleotides read TGTGCCAGCTCACCACCTAGCAAGGGAATCCACGAGCAGTACTTC.